This TCR beta chain was identified in a study of T-cell reconstitution after alpha-beta-depleted transplantation in children (dated by TCRdb to the mid-2010s). For the wider study: Using TCR repertoire profiling, the study followed T-cell immune reconstitution in a quantitative way in children after TCRalphabeta/CD19-depleted allogeneic hematopoietic cell transplantation.

This clonotype was seen a handful of times. The clone's antigen remains unknown. No base-level quality is on record; no much larger clone is a single base apart. Library preparation employed PCR. The sequencer listed for this sample is Illumina HiSeq 2500. To normalize quantification of the TCRbeta repertoire, the TCR libraries were built with molecular barcoding that relied on unique molecular identifiers. TCRdb ran its own pipeline on the public reads, namely fastp trimming at Q25 and MiXCR clone calling, and kept in-frame beta chains. Identical CDR3 proteins give one entry, which carries the most common genes and DNA. Recorded for this sample are 200,000 to 250,000 distinct CDR3 sequences; approximately 9.5% of them occurred a single time. The ten largest clonotypes hold around 6.2% of the sample. The source of this sequence is a human donor who donated a stem cell graft to a child with acute lymphoblastic leukemia. The sample in question was PBMCs from the stem cell graft donor, obtained from the stem cell graft.

Read as DNA, the sequence is TGCGCCAGCAGCTTGGTCGGGCAGAGCGGGGGAGCAACTAATGAAAAACTGTTTTTT. This is translated as CASSLVGQSGGATNEKLFF. Recombination linked TRBV5-1 to TRBJ1-4, with a weak D call of TRBD1 (5 bases match). The germline V gene gives CDR1 as SGHRS and CDR2 as YFSETQ. V and J lose 0 bases and 0 bases, and a span of 18 bases separates them. The CDR3 has 19 amino acids, counting the end cysteine and phenylalanine. Solely the CDR3 DNA is kept, with 57 bases framed from the first base. The entire variable domain, with the stretches around the CDR3 drawn from the reference TRBV5-1 and TRBJ1-4 proteins, is KAGVTQTPRYLIKTRGQQVTLSCSPISGHRSVSWYQQTPGQGLQFLFEYFSETQRNKGNFPGRFSGRQFSNSRSEMNVSTLELGDSALYLCASSLVGQSGGATNEKLFFGSGTQLSVL.